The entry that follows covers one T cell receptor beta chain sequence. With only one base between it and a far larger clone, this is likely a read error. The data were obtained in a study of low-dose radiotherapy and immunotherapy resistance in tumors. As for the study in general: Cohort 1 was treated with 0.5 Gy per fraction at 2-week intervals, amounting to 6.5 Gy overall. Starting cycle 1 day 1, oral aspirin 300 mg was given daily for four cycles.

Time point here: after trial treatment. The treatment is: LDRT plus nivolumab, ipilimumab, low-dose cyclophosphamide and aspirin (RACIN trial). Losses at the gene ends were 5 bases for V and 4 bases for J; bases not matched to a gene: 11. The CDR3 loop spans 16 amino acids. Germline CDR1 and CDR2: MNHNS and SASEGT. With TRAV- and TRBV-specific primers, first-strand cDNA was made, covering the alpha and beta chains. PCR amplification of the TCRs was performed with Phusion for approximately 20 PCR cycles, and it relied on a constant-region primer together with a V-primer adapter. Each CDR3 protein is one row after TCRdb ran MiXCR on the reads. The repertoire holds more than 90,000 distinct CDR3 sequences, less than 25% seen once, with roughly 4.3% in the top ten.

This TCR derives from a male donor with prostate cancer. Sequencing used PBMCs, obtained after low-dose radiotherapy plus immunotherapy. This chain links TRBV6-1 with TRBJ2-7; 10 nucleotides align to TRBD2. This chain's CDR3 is CASSYSASGGGYEQYF. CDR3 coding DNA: TGTGCCAGCAGTTACTCGGCTAGCGGGGGTGGTTACGAGCAGTACTTC.